The 14 T cell receptor beta chains listed next were all sequenced from one sample in a study of TIL therapy for anti-PD-1-resistant metastatic lung cancer. This was the immunoSEQ v3 assay. This table comes from immunoSEQ multiplex PCR, and its TCRdb copy is limited to in-frame clones, with some not included. The table has some 37,000 clones, around 70% seen once. The time point was: pre-treatment sample, taken before nivolumab and TIL therapy. Sequencing used blood, obtained at baseline. The receptors originated from a person aged 25 to 85 with non-small cell lung cancer.

This chain connects TRBV19 to TRBJ2-3; 8 bases agree with TRBD2. The germline V gene encodes CDR1 LNHDA and CDR2 SQIVND (reference sequence). Trimming removed 8 bases from V and 1 base from J; junction bases left unmatched: 8. CDR3 length: 15 residues. This CDR3 is CASREGPYGTDTQYF. Here the CDR3 DNA reads TGTGCCAGTCGGGAGGGTCCATACGGCACAGATACGCAGTATTTT.

The chain couples TRBV6-1 to TRBJ1-2; D possibly corresponds to TRBD1 (5 bases). V was trimmed by 2 bases and J by 4 bases, leaving 14 bases between them. The CDR3 has 15 amino acids. Germline V lookup: CDR1 MNHNS, CDR2 SASEGT. CDR3: CASSEWVGVGYGYTF. Written as DNA, the CDR3 is TGTGCCAGCAGTGAATGGGTGGGGGTTGGCTATGGCTACACCTTC.

Only a few counts were recorded for this clone. The chain links TRBV7-9 to TRBJ1-2, with a possible D match to TRBD1 (5 bases). Germline V CDR1 and CDR2: SEHNR, FQNEAQ (reference sequence). The CDR3 sequence is 15 residues long. The V and J ends lost 1 base and 8 bases respectively, with 17 bases between them. In DNA, the CDR3 is TGTGCCAGCAGCTTAGACGGGACGGCTTTCTCGGGCTACACCTTC. As protein: CASSLDGTAFSGYTF.

Only a few counts were recorded for this clone. A read error may account for a junction end that differs from germline. The rearrangement links TRBV7-7 to TRBJ1-5; D is unresolved. This CDR3 has 13 residues. From germline, CDR1 is SSHAT and CDR2 FNYEAQ (reference sequence). CDR3 DNA sequence: TGTGCTAGCAGCTTAGCACCCGATCAGCCCCAGCATTTT. Amino acids: CASSLAPDQPQHF. Looking up the rest from reference TRBV7-7 and TRBJ1-5 gives the full variable domain: GAGVSQSPRYKVTKRGQDVTLRCDPISSHATLYWYQQALGQGPEFLTYFNYEAQPDKSGLPSDRFSAERPEGSISTLTIQRTEQRDSAMYRCASSLAPDQPQHFGDGTRLSIL.

The rearrangement uses TRBV30 and TRBJ2-7; D may be TRBD2 (5 bases). Trimming removed 2 bases from V and 6 bases from J, with 17 bases in between. CDR1 is GTSNPN, CDR2 SVGIG, per germline (reference sequence). CDR3 size: 14 residues. The CDR3 loop is CAWSSGATRGEQYF. The CDR3 region has the DNA TGTGCCTGGAGTTCGGGTGCTACACGGGGCGAGCAGTACTTC.

The rearrangement links TRBV4-3 to TRBJ2-6; TRBD1 matches at 7 bases. There are 22 residues in the CDR3. In germline, CDR1 is LGHNA, CDR2 YSLEER. The J segment lost 0 bases and the V segment lost 0 bases, leaving 17 bases of the junction unmatched. This CDR3 reads CASSQDIFVGDSLFSGANVLTF. The CDR3 DNA sequence: TGCGCCAGCAGCCAAGATATATTTGTGGGGGACAGCCTCTTCTCTGGGGCCAACGTCCTGACTTTC.

V and J are TRBV18 and TRBJ2-7; 9 bases fit TRBD2. The CDR3 length is 16 residues. J gave up 5 bases and V 1 base, and 9 bases lay outside the gene matches. Germline-derived CDR1 and CDR2 are KGHSH and LQKENI. The CDR3 loop is CASSPLAGGLWDEQYF. The CDR3 DNA reads TGTGCCAGCTCACCACTCGCGGGGGGGCTTTGGGACGAGCAGTACTTC.

V is TRBV4-3 and J is TRBJ1-6; D remains ambiguous. The length of the CDR3 is 16 residues. The V gene's germline CDR1 is LGHNA and CDR2 YSLEER. V was cut by 4 bases and J by 8 bases, with 18 bases left in between. The CDR3 DNA sequence: TGCGCCAGCAGCCCCTCGCCCGCAGGAGCTCATTCACCCCTCCACTTT. Amino acids: CASSPSPAGAHSPLHF.

The count of this clone is one. V and J are TRBV7-2 and TRBJ2-2, with D perhaps given as TRBD1 or TRBD2 (5 bases each). Germline CDR1 is SGHTA and CDR2 is FQGNSA. The CDR3 totals 16 residues. The V and J ends lost 5 bases and 6 bases respectively, with 19 bases between them. In nucleotides, the CDR3 is TGTGCCAGCAGCCGCTGGAGGCCTATGGGGGCCGGGGAGCTGTTTTTT. This sequence encodes CASSRWRPMGAGELFF.

The CDR3 loop reads CASSYSGAGIGTQYF. As DNA, the CDR3 is TGTGCCAGCAGTTACTCGGGAGCAGGTATAGGTACGCAGTATTTT. This chain links TRBV6-5 with TRBJ2-3; maybe TRBD2 (5 bases). The germline V gene encodes CDR1 MNHEY and CDR2 SVGAGI. This CDR3 spans 15 amino acids. Trimming removed 0 bases from V and 8 bases from J, with 15 bases in between.

This sequence joins TRBV2 and TRBJ1-1; no definite D call. Per the germline V gene, CDR1 is SNHLY and CDR2 is FYNNEI. This CDR3 has 16 amino acids. The V gene lost 6 bases and the J gene lost 4 bases, with 21 bases spanning the gap. CDR3 nucleotides: TGTGCCAGCAGGGCGACTGTTTGGGAAATGGGCACTGAAGCTTTCTTT. Encoded protein: CASRATVWEMGTEAFF.

The genes are TRBV5-4 and TRBJ2-1, with no clear D. Germline V CDR1 and CDR2: SGHNT, YYREEE (reference sequence). The CDR3 covers 13 residues. Trimming stripped 1 base from V and 4 bases from J, with 6 bases between. The CDR3 sequence is CASSLSQYNEQFF. Written as DNA, the CDR3 is TGTGCCAGCAGCTTGTCCCAGTACAATGAGCAGTTCTTC.

This clone appeared a few times. The chain's CDR3 is CAISGGQGANYGYTF. The CDR3 DNA reads as TGTGCCATCAGTGGTGGGCAGGGGGCGAACTATGGCTACACCTTC. The rearrangement links TRBV10-3 to TRBJ1-2, with TRBD1 matching 8 bases. CDR3 length: 15 amino acids. The germline CDR1 and CDR2 sequences are ENHRY and SYGVKD. The J segment lost 2 bases and the V segment lost 4 bases, leaving 6 bases of the junction unmatched.

The chain joins TRBV27 to TRBJ1-5; no clear D gene. The germline V gene encodes CDR1 MNHEY and CDR2 SMNVEV (reference sequence). The V gene lost 6 bases and the J gene lost 0 bases, with 18 bases spanning the gap. This CDR3 contains 17 residues. The CDR3 loop reads CASRSQPGENSNQPQHF. The CDR3 DNA sequence: TGTGCCAGCAGGTCCCAGCCCGGGGAAAATAGCAATCAGCCCCAGCATTTT.